A selection of T cell receptor beta chains follows, all from one sample in a study of cytomegalovirus exposure and HLA in healthy donors. The protocol was immunoSEQ multiplex PCR, while the TCRdb copy is restricted to in-frame clones and leaves out a portion. Here the sample spans under 200,000 clones, about 71% being singletons. Sequences were obtained from PBMCs. These receptors all stem from a woman aged 25-40 years in good health and CMV-seronegative. The CDR3 runs from the conserved cysteine through the conserved F or W. Each record gives: V gene, D gene, clone size, J gene, CDR3 protein, CDR3 DNA. D genes are given only for firm matches. Clone size appears in some rows only: once, few, many, or a class for an expanded clone.

TRBV12-5,-,-,TRBJ2-3,CASGQGFSTDTQYF,TGTGCTAGTGGGCAGGGATTTTCCACAGATACGCAGTATTTT
TRBV9,-,-,TRBJ2-5,CASSPGGLQETQYF,TGTGCCAGCAGCCCTGGCGGCTTACAAGAGACCCAGTACTTC
TRBV9,TRBD2,-,TRBJ2-1,CASSPRVTSGKGDEQFF,TGTGCCAGCAGCCCGAGGGTCACTAGCGGGAAGGGGGATGAGCAGTTCTTC
TRBV6-1,-,once,TRBJ1-6,CASLDGDSPLHF,TGTGCCAGCCTCGACGGAGATTCACCCCTCCACTTT
TRBV27,-,few,TRBJ2-1,CASSLVSAGGNEQFF,TGTGCCAGCAGTTTAGTAAGCGCGGGCGGCAATGAGCAGTTCTTC
TRBV7-3,TRBD1,-,TRBJ2-7,CASSQTGGSYEQYF,TGTGCCAGCAGCCAAACAGGGGGATCCTACGAGCAGTACTTC
TRBV28,-,-,TRBJ2-2,CASSSLNTVPGTGELFF,TGTGCCAGCAGTTCCCTTAATACGGTACCCGGCACCGGGGAGCTGTTTTTT
TRBV27,-,-,TRBJ2-3,CASSPPTELQYF,TGTGCCAGCAGTCCTCCAACAGAGTTGCAGTATTTT
TRBV4-1,-,-,TRBJ1-6,CASSQGAGAPYNSPLHF,TGCGCCAGCAGCCAAGGTGCGGGGGCCCCCTATAATTCACCCCTCCACTTT
TRBV27,-,-,TRBJ2-7,CASSLGQRRGEQYF,TGTGCCAGCAGTTTAGGGCAGCGCCGGGGCGAGCAGTACTTC
TRBV7-3,TRBD2,few,TRBJ2-3,CASSSATSGATDTQYF,TGTGCCAGCAGCTCAGCGACTAGCGGAGCCACAGATACGCAGTATTTT
TRBV4-3,-,few,TRBJ2-6,CASSHRGGSGANVLTF,TGCGCCAGCAGCCACAGGGGTGGGTCTGGGGCCAACGTCCTGACTTTC
TRBV12-5,-,few,TRBJ2-5,CASGSGETQYF,TGTGCTAGTGGTTCCGGGGAGACCCAGTACTTC
TRBV30,-,-,TRBJ1-1,CAWSVYFRQANTEAFF,TGTGCCTGGAGTGTGTATTTTCGACAGGCGAACACTGAAGCTTTCTTT
TRBV18,-,-,TRBJ1-5,CASAPVGSMEPQHF,TGTGCCAGCGCCCCGGTGGGCTCGATGGAGCCCCAGCATTTT
TRBV9,-,few,TRBJ2-3,CASSVTYSSSTDTQYF,TGTGCCAGCAGCGTCACTTACTCATCTAGCACAGATACGCAGTATTTT
TRBV28,-,-,TRBJ2-7,CASSLFQGGHEQYF,TGTGCCAGCAGTTTATTCCAGGGTGGCCACGAGCAGTACTTC
TRBV28,-,few,TRBJ1-2,CASSLGGFGYTF,TGTGCCAGCAGTTTAGGGGGCTTTGGCTACACCTTC
TRBV9,-,-,TRBJ1-1,CASSVDSYTEAFF,TGTGCCAGCAGCGTAGATAGTTACACTGAAGCTTTCTTT